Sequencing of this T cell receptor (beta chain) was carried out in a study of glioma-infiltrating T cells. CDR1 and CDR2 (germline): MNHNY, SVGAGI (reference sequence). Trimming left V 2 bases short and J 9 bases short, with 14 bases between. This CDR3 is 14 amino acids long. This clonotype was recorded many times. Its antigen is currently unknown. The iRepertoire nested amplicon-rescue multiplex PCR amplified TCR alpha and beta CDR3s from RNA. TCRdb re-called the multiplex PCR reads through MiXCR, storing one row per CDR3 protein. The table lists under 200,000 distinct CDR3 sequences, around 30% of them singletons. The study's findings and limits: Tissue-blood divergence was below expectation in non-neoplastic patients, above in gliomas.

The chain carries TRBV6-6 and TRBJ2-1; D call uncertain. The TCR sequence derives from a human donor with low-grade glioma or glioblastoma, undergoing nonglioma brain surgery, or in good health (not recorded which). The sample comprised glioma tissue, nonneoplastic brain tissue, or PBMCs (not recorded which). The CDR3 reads CASSYQGPFGEQFF. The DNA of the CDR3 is TGTGCCAGCAGTTACCAAGGGCCCTTCGGTGAGCAGTTCTTC.